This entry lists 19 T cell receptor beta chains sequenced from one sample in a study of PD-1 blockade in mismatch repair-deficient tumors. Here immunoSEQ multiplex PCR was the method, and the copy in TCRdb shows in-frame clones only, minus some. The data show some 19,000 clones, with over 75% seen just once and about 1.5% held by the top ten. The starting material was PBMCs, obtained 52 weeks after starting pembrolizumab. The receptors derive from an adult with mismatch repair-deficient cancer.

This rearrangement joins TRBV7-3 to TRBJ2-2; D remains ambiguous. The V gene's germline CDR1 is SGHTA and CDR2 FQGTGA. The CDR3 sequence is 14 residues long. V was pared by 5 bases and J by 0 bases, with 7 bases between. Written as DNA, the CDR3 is TGTGCCAGCAGCCCCGGGTCGAACACCGGGGAGCTGTTTTTT. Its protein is CASSPGSNTGELFF.

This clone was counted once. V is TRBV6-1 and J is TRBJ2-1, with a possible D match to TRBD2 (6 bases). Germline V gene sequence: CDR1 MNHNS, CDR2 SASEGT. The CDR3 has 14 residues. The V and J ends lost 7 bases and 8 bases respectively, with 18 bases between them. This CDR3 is CASTPSTSFYEQFF. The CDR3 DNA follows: TGTGCCAGCACCCCATCGACTAGTTTCTATGAGCAGTTCTTC.

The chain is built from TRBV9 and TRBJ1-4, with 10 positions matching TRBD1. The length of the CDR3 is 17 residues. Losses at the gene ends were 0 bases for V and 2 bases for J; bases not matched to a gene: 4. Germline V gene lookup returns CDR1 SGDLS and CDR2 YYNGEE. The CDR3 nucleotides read TGTGCCAGCAGCGTAGTCGGGACAGGGGCCACTAATGAAAAACTGTTTTTT. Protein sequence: CASSVVGTGATNEKLFF.

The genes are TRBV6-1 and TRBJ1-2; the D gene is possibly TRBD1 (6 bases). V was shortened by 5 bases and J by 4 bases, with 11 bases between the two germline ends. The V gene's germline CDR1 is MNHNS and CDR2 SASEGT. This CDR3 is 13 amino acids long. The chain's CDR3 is CASSSTRGYGYTF. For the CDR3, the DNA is TGTGCCAGCAGTTCGACCAGGGGCTATGGCTACACCTTC.

The CDR3 spells CASSLYGRRTDTQYF. CDR3 nucleotide sequence: TGTGCCAGCAGCTTGTACGGGAGGCGCACAGATACGCAGTATTTT. This chain joins TRBV5-4 and TRBJ2-3; 7 positions agree with TRBD2. Germline V gene sequence: CDR1 SGHNT, CDR2 YYREEE (reference sequence). The trim removed 1 base at V and 1 base at J, leaving 3 bases unmatched. The CDR3 length is 15 residues.

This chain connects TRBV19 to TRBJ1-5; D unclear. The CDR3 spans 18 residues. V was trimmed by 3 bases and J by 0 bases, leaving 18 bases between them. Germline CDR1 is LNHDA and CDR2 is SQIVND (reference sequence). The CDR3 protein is CASSIRPYKVYSNQPQHF. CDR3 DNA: TGTGCCAGTAGTATCAGGCCATATAAGGTCTATAGCAATCAGCCCCAGCATTTT. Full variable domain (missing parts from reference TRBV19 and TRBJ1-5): DGGITQSPKYLFRKEGQNVTLSCEQNLNHDAMYWYRQDPGQGLRLIYYSQIVNDFQKGDIAEGYSVSREKKESFPLTVTSAQKNPTAFYLCASSIRPYKVYSNQPQHFGDGTRLSIL.

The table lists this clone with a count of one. The CDR3 sequence: CASSFGGNEETQYF. DNA for the CDR3: TGTGCCAGCAGCTTTGGGGGGAATGAAGAGACCCAGTACTTC. The genes are TRBV7-2 and TRBJ2-5; TRBD2 might be the D (6 bases). V was shortened by 3 bases and J by 3 bases, with 11 bases between the two germline ends. The CDR3 has 14 residues. The V gene's germline CDR1 is SGHTA and CDR2 FQGNSA.

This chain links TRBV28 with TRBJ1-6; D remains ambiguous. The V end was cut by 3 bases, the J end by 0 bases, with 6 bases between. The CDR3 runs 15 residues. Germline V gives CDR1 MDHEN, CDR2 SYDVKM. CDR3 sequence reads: CASSFRSSYNSPLHF. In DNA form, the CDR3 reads TGTGCCAGCAGTTTCCGGAGCTCCTATAATTCACCCCTCCACTTT.

The CDR3 nucleotides are TGTGCCAGCAGTTACGGCAGGGTTTACAATGAGCAGTTCTTC. It encodes CASSYGRVYNEQFF. The V call is TRBV6-5, the J call TRBJ2-1; D might be TRBD1 (5 bases). The CDR3 loop spans 14 amino acids. The germline V and J ends were trimmed by 2 bases and 4 bases, with 9 bases remaining between them. The germline V gene encodes CDR1 MNHEY and CDR2 SVGAGI.

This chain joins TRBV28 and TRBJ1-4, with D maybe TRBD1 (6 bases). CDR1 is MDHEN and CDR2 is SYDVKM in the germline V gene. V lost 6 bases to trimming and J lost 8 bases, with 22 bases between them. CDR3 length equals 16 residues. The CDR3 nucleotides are TGTGCCAGCAGATCCGATACAGGGATGTTACGGGAAAAACTGTTTTTT. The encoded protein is CASRSDTGMLREKLFF.

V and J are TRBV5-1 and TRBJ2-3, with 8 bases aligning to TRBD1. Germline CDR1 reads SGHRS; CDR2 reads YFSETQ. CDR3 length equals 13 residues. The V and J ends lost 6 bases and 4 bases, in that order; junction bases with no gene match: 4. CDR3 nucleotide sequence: TGCGCCAGCAACCCGACAGGGGCAGATACGCAGTATTTT. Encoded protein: CASNPTGADTQYF. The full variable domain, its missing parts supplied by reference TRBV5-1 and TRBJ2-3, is KAGVTQTPRYLIKTRGQQVTLSCSPISGHRSVSWYQQTPGQGLQFLFEYFSETQRNKGNFPGRFSGRQFSNSRSEMNVSTLELGDSALYLCASNPTGADTQYFGPGTRLTVL.

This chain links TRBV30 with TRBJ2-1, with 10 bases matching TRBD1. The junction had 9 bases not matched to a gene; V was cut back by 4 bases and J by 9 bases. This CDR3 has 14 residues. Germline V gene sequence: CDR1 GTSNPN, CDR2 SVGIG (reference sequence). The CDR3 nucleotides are TGTGCCTGGACTCCAGGGGGACAGGGGAGTGAGCAGTTCTTC. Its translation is CAWTPGGQGSEQFF.

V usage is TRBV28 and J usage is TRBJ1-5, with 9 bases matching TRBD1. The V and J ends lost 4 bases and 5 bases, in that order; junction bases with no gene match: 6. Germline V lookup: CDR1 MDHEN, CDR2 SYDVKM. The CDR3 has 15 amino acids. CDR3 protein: CASSSSDRGHQPQHF. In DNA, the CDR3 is TGTGCCAGCAGTTCGTCGGACAGGGGTCATCAGCCCCAGCATTTT.

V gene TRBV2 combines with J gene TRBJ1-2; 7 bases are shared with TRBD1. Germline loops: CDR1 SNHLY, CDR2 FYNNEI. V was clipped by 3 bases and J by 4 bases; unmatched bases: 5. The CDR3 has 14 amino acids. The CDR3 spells CASSEWTGGYGYTF. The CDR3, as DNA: TGTGCCAGCAGTGAGTGGACAGGCGGCTATGGCTACACCTTC.

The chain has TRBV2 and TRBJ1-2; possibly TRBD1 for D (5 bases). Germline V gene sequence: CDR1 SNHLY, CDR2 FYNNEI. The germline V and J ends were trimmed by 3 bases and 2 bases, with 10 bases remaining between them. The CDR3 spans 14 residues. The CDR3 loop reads CASSDDRINYGYTF. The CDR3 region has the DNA TGTGCCAGCAGTGATGACAGAATCAACTATGGCTACACCTTC.

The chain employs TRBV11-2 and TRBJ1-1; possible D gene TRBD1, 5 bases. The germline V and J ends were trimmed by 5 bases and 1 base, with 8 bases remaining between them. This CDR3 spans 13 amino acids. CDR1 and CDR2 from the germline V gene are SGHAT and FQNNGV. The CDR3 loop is CASSLTGNTEAFF. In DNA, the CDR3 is TGTGCCAGCAGCCTAACAGGGAACACTGAAGCTTTCTTT.

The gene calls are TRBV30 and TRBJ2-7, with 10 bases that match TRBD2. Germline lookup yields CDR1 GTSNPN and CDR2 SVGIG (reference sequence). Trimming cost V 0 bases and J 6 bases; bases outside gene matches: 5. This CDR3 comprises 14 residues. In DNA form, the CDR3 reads TGTGCCTGGAGTGTGTTTTTAGCGGGAGGCGAGCAGTACTTC. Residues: CAWSVFLAGGEQYF.

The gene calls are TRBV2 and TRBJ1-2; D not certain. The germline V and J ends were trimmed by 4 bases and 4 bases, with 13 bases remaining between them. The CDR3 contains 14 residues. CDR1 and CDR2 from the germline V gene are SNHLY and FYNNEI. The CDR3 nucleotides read TGTGCCAGCAGTGTAGAGGAGGCGAGCTATGGCTACACCTTC. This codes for CASSVEEASYGYTF.

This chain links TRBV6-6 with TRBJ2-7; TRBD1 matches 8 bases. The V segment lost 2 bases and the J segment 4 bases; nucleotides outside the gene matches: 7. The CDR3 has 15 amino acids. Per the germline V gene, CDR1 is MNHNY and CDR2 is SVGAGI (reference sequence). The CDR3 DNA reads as TGTGCCAGCAGTTACAAAGGTCGACAGGGGTACGAGCAGTACTTC. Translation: CASSYKGRQGYEQYF.